Listed below are T cell receptor beta chains from one sample, sequenced in a study of identical twins. TCRdb independently ran MiXCR on the 5' RACE reads; one entry per CDR3 protein. The data contain around 220,000 distinct CDR3 sequences, around 15% of them singletons. The sequenced material came from memory (CD45RO+) T cells sorted from blood. The receptors originated from a woman aged 18-29 years in good health. The CDR3 runs from the conserved cysteine through the conserved F or W. A D gene is named only where the DNA matches it firmly. Some rows have no size entry. The others give once, few or many, or a class for an expanded clone.

DNA: TGTGCCAGCAGTGGGACACCGGGAATCGGTAATTCACCCCTCCACTTT; CDR3: CASSGTPGIGNSPLHF; V: TRBV6-1; D: .; size: few; J: TRBJ1-6
DNA: TGCAGTGCTAGCGAGGGACAGGATAGGGAGCAGTACTTC; CDR3: CSASEGQDREQYF; V: TRBV20-1; D: TRBD1; size: few; J: TRBJ2-7
DNA: TGCAGTGGCCGGGGGACACCCTACGAGCAGTACTTC; CDR3: CSGRGTPYEQYF; V: TRBV20-1; D: .; size: few; J: TRBJ2-7
DNA: TGTGCCAGCAGAGACGGACAGGGGGCTTCGGTGGACACTGAAGCTTTCTTT; CDR3: CASRDGQGASVDTEAFF; V: TRBV6-2/TRBV6-3; D: TRBD1; size: .; J: TRBJ1-1
DNA: TGCGCCAGCAGCCAATTCCGGGACCCCCTAACGGATACGCAGTATTTT; CDR3: CASSQFRDPLTDTQYF; V: TRBV4-3; D: .; size: many; J: TRBJ2-3
DNA: TGTGCCAGCAGCTTGGCGAACTTACTAGCGGGGGGGGCAGATACGCAGTATTTT; CDR3: CASSLANLLAGGADTQYF; V: TRBV5-6; D: TRBD2; size: .; J: TRBJ2-3
DNA: TGCGCCAGCAGTACAGGGAGCATTAACATTCAGTACTTC; CDR3: CASSTGSINIQYF; V: TRBV5-1; D: .; size: many; J: TRBJ2-4
DNA: TGTGCCAGCAGTGAAGACAGTTTGGTCCTCCTTGGGGATGGCTACACCTTC; CDR3: CASSEDSLVLLGDGYTF; V: TRBV2; D: .; size: few; J: TRBJ1-2
DNA: TGTGCCACCAGACCCTCTGGGGCCAACGTCCTGACTTTC; CDR3: CATRPSGANVLTF; V: TRBV6-2/TRBV6-3; D: .; size: .; J: TRBJ2-6
DNA: TGTGCCAGCAGCTTAACCCAACCATCGGTGCAGTTCTTC; CDR3: CASSLTQPSVQFF; V: TRBV7-2; D: .; size: .; J: TRBJ2-1
DNA: TGTGCCAGCAGGGGACTAGAAGGGTATGAGCAGTTCTTC; CDR3: CASRGLEGYEQFF; V: TRBV5-8; D: TRBD2; size: .; J: TRBJ2-1
DNA: TGTGCCAGCAGTTTGCGGGGGCGCACAGATACGCAGTATTTT; CDR3: CASSLRGRTDTQYF; V: TRBV12-3/TRBV12-4; D: .; size: many; J: TRBJ2-3
DNA: TGTGCCAGCAGCCCTGGACAGGGGGCGGGAAGGCAAGAGACCCAGTACTTC; CDR3: CASSPGQGAGRQETQYF; V: TRBV3-1; D: TRBD1; size: .; J: TRBJ2-5
DNA: TGCGCCAGCAGACAGGGGGCAGGGAACACTGAAGCTTTCTTT; CDR3: CASRQGAGNTEAFF; V: TRBV10-2; D: TRBD1; size: many; J: TRBJ1-1
DNA: TGTGCCAGCAGGGGAAGTAGCACCGGGGAGCTGTTTTTT; CDR3: CASRGSSTGELFF; V: TRBV12-3/TRBV12-4; D: .; size: .; J: TRBJ2-2
DNA: TGCAGTGCTAGGGCCACAGGACTAGAAAACCGGGATACGCAGTATTTT; CDR3: CSARATGLENRDTQYF; V: TRBV20-1; D: TRBD2; size: .; J: TRBJ2-3
DNA: TGTGCCAGCAGCCAAGGTAGCGGGGTGGCAGAGACCCAGTACTTC; CDR3: CASSQGSGVAETQYF; V: TRBV4-2; D: TRBD2; size: .; J: TRBJ2-5
DNA: TGTGCCAGCAGCGTCTTCGGGGGAAGTGGAGATACGCAGTATTTT; CDR3: CASSVFGGSGDTQYF; V: TRBV9; D: .; size: .; J: TRBJ2-3
DNA: TGTGCCAGCAGTTACTCGTTCCCACTTTCAGAGACCCAGTACTTC; CDR3: CASSYSFPLSETQYF; V: TRBV6-5; D: .; size: .; J: TRBJ2-5
DNA: TGTGCCAGCAGCGAAGTGGGGTGGACGAACACTGAAGCTTTCTTT; CDR3: CASSEVGWTNTEAFF; V: TRBV9; D: .; size: few; J: TRBJ1-1
DNA: TGTGCCAGCAGCCCCCCGGGACACTTAAGCACAGATACGCAGTATTTT; CDR3: CASSPPGHLSTDTQYF; V: TRBV14; D: .; size: .; J: TRBJ2-3
DNA: TGCGCCAGCAGTGACCGGGGAGGCACAGATACGCAGTATTTT; CDR3: CASSDRGGTDTQYF; V: TRBV10-2; D: .; size: many; J: TRBJ2-3
DNA: TGTGCCAGCAGTGAAGATGGCGGTCGGGTCGATACGCAGTATTTT; CDR3: CASSEDGGRVDTQYF; V: TRBV2; D: .; size: .; J: TRBJ2-3
DNA: TGTGCCACTCAGCGCCGGTCCACGGAGGGTGATACGCAGTATTTT; CDR3: CATQRRSTEGDTQYF; V: TRBV2; D: .; size: .; J: TRBJ2-3
DNA: TGCAGTGCTAATAAACTCTCCAGGTGTTTTTTT; CDR3: CSANKLSRCFF; V: TRBV20-1; D: .; size: few; J: TRBJ2-2
DNA: TGTGCCAGCAGTCACGGGGAGGGGCGAGCCAAAAACATTCAGTACTTC; CDR3: CASSHGEGRAKNIQYF; V: TRBV12-3/TRBV12-4; D: TRBD2; size: .; J: TRBJ2-4
DNA: TGTGCCAGCAGTTTAGACAGGAGACTTGAAGCTTTCTTT; CDR3: CASSLDRRLEAFF; V: TRBV12-3/TRBV12-4; D: .; size: many; J: TRBJ1-1
DNA: TGTGCCAGCAGCCCCGGGACCCAGGCGGCCAATGGGCCCCAGCATTTT; CDR3: CASSPGTQAANGPQHF; V: TRBV6-1; D: .; size: few; J: TRBJ1-5
DNA: TGTGCCAGTAGCCCTGCCAGGGGAGGGCACCCAGATACGCAGTATTTT; CDR3: CASSPARGGHPDTQYF; V: TRBV19; D: .; size: few; J: TRBJ2-3
DNA: TGCGCCAGCAGCCTAGGAACGACAGGGTTGAACACTGAAGCTTTCTTT; CDR3: CASSLGTTGLNTEAFF; V: TRBV5-1; D: TRBD1; size: many; J: TRBJ1-1
DNA: TGTGCCAGCAGTGGTTATGGGGACCTCAACACTGAAGCTTTCTTT; CDR3: CASSGYGDLNTEAFF; V: TRBV12-3/TRBV12-4; D: .; size: many; J: TRBJ1-1
DNA: TGTGCCAGCAGCCCTACCGGGACCGAGGCTAACTATGGCTACACCTTC; CDR3: CASSPTGTEANYGYTF; V: TRBV7-2; D: .; size: few; J: TRBJ1-2
DNA: TGTGCCAGCAGCTTGGAGGGGGTCTACGAGCAGTACTTC; CDR3: CASSLEGVYEQYF; V: TRBV5-5; D: .; size: many; J: TRBJ2-7
DNA: TGCGCCAGCAGCTTGGTTGGACAGGGGAGAGATACGCAGTATTTT; CDR3: CASSLVGQGRDTQYF; V: TRBV5-1; D: TRBD1; size: few; J: TRBJ2-3
DNA: TGTGCCAGCAGTTTATTGGGGGGGCGGGAGACCCAGTACTTC; CDR3: CASSLLGGRETQYF; V: TRBV27; D: .; size: few; J: TRBJ2-5
DNA: TGCAGTGCAGCTCAGGGTAACCACGAGCAGTACTTC; CDR3: CSAAQGNHEQYF; V: TRBV20-1; D: .; size: .; J: TRBJ2-7
DNA: TGTGCCAGCAGGATTACCGGGACAGGGAACAATGAGCAGTTCTTC; CDR3: CASRITGTGNNEQFF; V: TRBV14; D: TRBD1; size: few; J: TRBJ2-1
DNA: TGTGCCAGCAGCTCGAGGACAGGGCAAGAGACCCAGTACTTC; CDR3: CASSSRTGQETQYF; V: TRBV11-2; D: TRBD1; size: few; J: TRBJ2-5
DNA: TGTGCCAGCAGCCCAGCGGGGGTATACAATGAGCAGTTCTTC; CDR3: CASSPAGVYNEQFF; V: TRBV3-1; D: TRBD2; size: few; J: TRBJ2-1
DNA: TGCGCCAGCAGCTCGGCGGGACAGGGTTTGGAGGAGCAGTACTTC; CDR3: CASSSAGQGLEEQYF; V: TRBV5-1; D: TRBD1; size: .; J: TRBJ2-7
DNA: TGTGCCAGCAGTTCGTGGGGAACAGACAGCAATCAGCCCCAGCATTTT; CDR3: CASSSWGTDSNQPQHF; V: TRBV6-5; D: .; size: few; J: TRBJ1-5
DNA: TGTGCCAGCAGCGGTGCAGGGGCGGGTACGAATACGCAGTATTTT; CDR3: CASSGAGAGTNTQYF; V: TRBV7-9; D: .; size: .; J: TRBJ2-3
DNA: TGTGCCAGCAGCCCTTTCATTAAGGGGGAGCTGTTTTTT; CDR3: CASSPFIKGELFF; V: TRBV6-1; D: .; size: few; J: TRBJ2-2
DNA: TGTGCCAGCAGCCCCTGGGGACAAGAGGGTGAGCAGTTCTTC; CDR3: CASSPWGQEGEQFF; V: TRBV11-3; D: .; size: .; J: TRBJ2-1
DNA: TGCGCCAGCAGCCTCGGACTAGCGGGGGGGGATGAGAAGTTCTTC; CDR3: CASSLGLAGGDEKFF; V: TRBV5-1; D: TRBD2; size: .; J: TRBJ2-1
DNA: TGTGCCAGCAGCCCCGCGCGGGCAGCGAGGAACACTGAAGCTTTCTTT; CDR3: CASSPARAARNTEAFF; V: TRBV27; D: .; size: many; J: TRBJ1-1
DNA: TGTGCCAGCCGATATGACAGTCGCTACGAGCAGTACTTC; CDR3: CASRYDSRYEQYF; V: TRBV12-3/TRBV12-4; D: .; size: few; J: TRBJ2-7
DNA: TGTGCCAGTTTGAGCTCCTATAATTCACCCCTCCACTTT; CDR3: CASLSSYNSPLHF; V: TRBV7-9; D: .; size: .; J: TRBJ1-6
DNA: TGTGCCAGCAGCGACACCGGGACAGGGACAAATTCACCCCTCCACTTT; CDR3: CASSDTGTGTNSPLHF; V: TRBV5-6; D: TRBD1; size: few; J: TRBJ1-6
DNA: TGCGCCAGCCAGCGGGGCGGGAGTGGCTCCTACAATGAGCAGTTCTTC; CDR3: CASQRGGSGSYNEQFF; V: TRBV5-1; D: TRBD2; size: few; J: TRBJ2-1
DNA: TGTGCCAGCAGTGGTGGCGGGGGTGGAGAGACCCAGTACTTC; CDR3: CASSGGGGGETQYF; V: TRBV9; D: TRBD2; size: few; J: TRBJ2-5
DNA: TGCAGTGCTTCCCCCGAGGGGGGAGGGCCCCATGAGCAGTTCTTC; CDR3: CSASPEGGGPHEQFF; V: TRBV20-1; D: .; size: few; J: TRBJ2-1
DNA: TGCAGTCATACTAGCGGGAACCCGAGCTCCTACAATGAGCAGTTCTTC; CDR3: CSHTSGNPSSYNEQFF; V: TRBV20-1; D: TRBD2; size: .; J: TRBJ2-1
DNA: TGCGCCAGCAGCCCCGGACTAGCGGGAGCAGATACGCAGTATTTT; CDR3: CASSPGLAGADTQYF; V: TRBV5-1; D: TRBD2; size: few; J: TRBJ2-3